This T cell receptor (beta chain) stems from a study of cytomegalovirus exposure and HLA in healthy donors. PCR used 60 Vbeta primers and 13 Jbeta primers. Sequencing was performed with immunoSEQ multiplex PCR; in TCRdb, only in-frame clones are kept and a portion is missing. Among approximately 170,000 clones listed, approximately 80% were seen once. Comment on this clone: The antigen remains undetermined.

The CDR3 totals 15 residues. V was shortened by 4 bases and J by 6 bases, with 19 bases between the two germline ends. Germline-derived CDR1 and CDR2 are LGHNA and YSLEER. Study observations and caveats: While the bulk of TCR sequences proved rare, some public TCRs turned up in many donors.

Sequencing was done on a sample of PBMCs. The TCR was taken from a middle-aged woman in good health and CMV-seropositive. The chain couples TRBV4-3 to TRBJ2-7; possible D gene TRBD2, 6 bases. The CDR3 protein is CASSLSRGTLSEQYF. In DNA, the CDR3 is TGCGCCAGCAGCCTCTCTCGGGGGACGCTGAGCGAGCAGTACTTC.